Following are 30 T cell receptor beta chains from one sample sequenced in a study of blood T cell repertoires in COVID-19. The method was immunoSEQ multiplex PCR; TCRdb's version includes in-frame clones alone and lacks a portion of them. The table has around 220,000 clones, roughly 76% seen once; the top ten hold roughly 4.9%. The sequenced sample was peripheral blood. Source of these receptors: a human donor in a cohort sampled during active COVID-19.

J is TRBJ1-1 and V is TRBV27; weak D call: TRBD1 (5 bases). The CDR3 totals 11 residues. Trimming shortened V by 5 bases and J by 11 bases, and 12 bases separated the two germline ends. The germline V gene has CDR1 MNHEY and CDR2 SMNVEV (reference sequence). The CDR3 spells CASSQTEGAFF. DNA for the CDR3: TGTGCCAGCAGTCAAACGGAGGGGGCTTTCTTT.

The genes are TRBV28 and TRBJ2-7; 7 positions match TRBD1. With 6 bases clipped from V and 4 bases from J, the junction kept 15 bases outside the gene matches. Germline V CDR1 and CDR2: MDHEN, SYDVKM. This CDR3 spans 16 amino acids. DNA of the CDR3: TGTGCCAGCAGCAGATATCCGGGACAGACGGATTACGAGCAGTACTTC. Its protein product is CASSRYPGQTDYEQYF.

This clone was counted once. The chain has TRBV6-1 and TRBJ2-3, with 10 bases identical to TRBD2. V lost 0 bases and J lost 0; bases outside the gene matches: 9. The CDR3 loop spans 19 amino acids. Germline assignment: CDR1 MNHNS and CDR2 SASEGT. The CDR3 region is CASSEAQALAGDSTDTQYF. Here the CDR3 DNA reads TGTGCCAGCAGTGAAGCGCAGGCCCTAGCGGGAGATAGCACAGATACGCAGTATTTT.

The chain uses TRBV5-1 and TRBJ1-4; D is undetermined. V shed 3 bases and J shed 0 bases, with 6 bases lying between them. CDR1 SGHRS and CDR2 YFSETQ come from the germline V gene. The length of the CDR3 is 14 residues. CDR3 sequence (DNA): TGCGCCAGCAGCTCGACAACAACTAATGAAAAACTGTTTTTT. Translated, it gives CASSSTTTNEKLFF.

Only a few counts were recorded for this clone. The chain combines TRBV21-1 with TRBJ2-7; the tabulated D call, TRBD2, remains unverified against the DNA. TRBV21-1 is noted as a pseudogene. This CDR3 is built from 16 residues. CDR3 in DNA: TGTGCCAGCAGCAAACGAGAAGGAGGAGACTCCTACGAGCAGTACTTC. It codes for CASSKREGGDSYEQYF.

The chain has TRBV5-6 and TRBJ1-2; TRBD1 aligns across 10 bases. Germline trimming cut 2 bases from V and 1 base from J; bases unmatched to any gene: 2. The CDR3 is 15 residues long. The germline gives CDR1 SGHDT, CDR2 YYEEEE. The DNA for the CDR3 is TGTGCCAGCAGCTTCGGGACAGGGGTTAACTATGGCTACACCTTC. Protein product: CASSFGTGVNYGYTF.

The gene calls are TRBV28 and TRBJ1-6, with 7 nucleotides matching TRBD1. This CDR3 spans 16 amino acids. The V segment lost 5 bases and the J segment 7 bases; nucleotides outside the gene matches: 11. Germline CDR1 is MDHEN and CDR2 is SYDVKM. The CDR3 nucleotides read TGTGCCAGCAGTCTACACCACAGGGGTGGCAATTCACCCCTCCACTTT. This codes for CASSLHHRGGNSPLHF.

This clone was recorded once. The chain employs TRBV5-1 and TRBJ2-5, with 8 bases identical to TRBD1. Trimming cost V 4 bases and J 5 bases; bases outside gene matches: 4. From germline, CDR1 is SGHRS and CDR2 YFSETQ. The CDR3 is made up of 13 amino acids. Here the CDR3 DNA reads TGCGCCAGCAGCCCGGACAGGGCGGAGACCCAGTACTTC. Translated, it gives CASSPDRAETQYF.

This clone has a handful of counts. The CDR3 DNA reads TGTGCCAGCAGCTTACCCGCTAGCTCCTATAATTCACCCCTCCACTTT. It codes for CASSLPASSYNSPLHF. This chain uses TRBV7-8 with TRBJ1-6; D ambiguous. Trimming cost V 2 bases and J 0 bases, with 8 bases left between them. This CDR3 is built from 16 residues. Germline V CDR1 and CDR2: SGHVS, FQNEAQ.

The genes are TRBV5-1 and TRBJ2-7, with 8 bases identical to TRBD1. Germline V CDR1 and CDR2: SGHRS, YFSETQ. The CDR3 is 12 amino acids. J was trimmed by 2 bases and V by 5 bases; bases with no gene match: 0. As DNA, the CDR3 is TGCGCCAGCAGGGGACAGGCCTACGAGCAGTACTTC. It codes for CASRGQAYEQYF.

The chain has TRBV28 and TRBJ2-7; 9 bases are a match to TRBD1. Germline assignment: CDR1 MDHEN and CDR2 SYDVKM. Trimming removed 8 bases from V and 0 bases from J; junction bases left unmatched: 8. The CDR3 consists of 15 residues. The CDR3 DNA follows: TGTGCCAGCGGATTGGTGACAGGGGGCTCCTACGAGCAGTACTTC. Translating gives CASGLVTGGSYEQYF.

J is TRBJ2-7 and V is TRBV28, with 10 bases matching TRBD2. This CDR3 has 15 residues. Looked up from germline, CDR1 is MDHEN and CDR2 is SYDVKM. The V gene end was trimmed by 2 bases and the J gene end by 3 bases; junction bases not matched to a gene: 4. CDR3 coding DNA: TGTGCCAGCAGTTTAGCTAGCGGGAGTGTCTACGAGCAGTACTTC. This sequence encodes CASSLASGSVYEQYF.

J is TRBJ1-2 and V is TRBV7-9; 10 bases map to TRBD1. Germline-derived CDR1 and CDR2 are SEHNR and FQNEAQ (reference sequence). This CDR3 region has 14 residues. V trimming: 4 bases; J trimming: 6 bases; junction bases outside the gene matches: 5. The CDR3 here is CASSSDRGVDGYTF. The DNA of the CDR3 is TGTGCCAGCAGCTCGGACAGGGGGGTCGATGGCTACACCTTC. Using reference TRBV7-9 and TRBJ1-2 for the parts outside the CDR3, the full variable domain is DTGVSQNPRHKITKRGQNVTFRCDPISEHNRLYWYRQTLGQGPEFLTYFQNEAQLEKSRLLSDRFSAERPKGSFSTLEIQRTEQGDSAMYLCASSSDRGVDGYTFGSGTRLTVV.

This sequence joins TRBV5-4 and TRBJ1-4; D not resolved. CDR3 size: 13 residues. Per germline, CDR1 SGHNT and CDR2 YYREEE (reference sequence). V lost 0 bases and J 8 bases, leaving 8 bases between the germline ends. The CDR3 bases are TGTGCCAGCAGCTTGGACGGTGAGGAAAAACTGTTTTTT. It encodes CASSLDGEEKLFF. The whole variable domain, remainder taken from reference TRBV5-4 and TRBJ1-4, is ETGVTQSPTHLIKTRGQQVTLRCSSQSGHNTVSWYQQALGQGPQFIFQYYREEENGRGNFPPRFSGLQFPNYSSELNVNALELDDSALYLCASSLDGEEKLFFGSGTQLSVL.

This clone was detected only a few times. The chain carries TRBV7-9 and TRBJ2-7, with D maybe TRBD2 (5 bases). CDR3 length: 13 residues. CDR1 is SEHNR and CDR2 is FQNEAQ in the germline V gene (reference sequence). Deletions cut 1 base from V and 6 bases from J, with 10 bases between. CDR3 nucleotides: TGTGCCAGCAGCTTAGGTCCGGGATCCGAGCAGTACTTC. As protein: CASSLGPGSEQYF.

The chain is built from TRBV28 and TRBJ2-7; no definite D call. Between the trimmed V and J ends, which lost 1 base and 0 bases, there was a span of 10 bases. Germline values: CDR1 MDHEN, CDR2 SYDVKM. The CDR3 is made up of 15 amino acids. The CDR3 sequence is CASSLYQVSSYEQYF. CDR3 bases: TGTGCCAGCAGTTTATATCAGGTTAGCTCCTACGAGCAGTACTTC. The variable domain in full, completed from reference TRBV28 and TRBJ2-7, reads DVKVTQSSRYLVKRTGEKVFLECVQDMDHENMFWYRQDPGLGLRLIYFSYDVKMKEKGDIPEGYSVSREKKERFSLILESASTNQTSMYLCASSLYQVSSYEQYFGPGTRLTVT.

The genes are TRBV7-2 and TRBJ1-2; TRBD1 matches 7 bases. Germline assignment: CDR1 SGHTA and CDR2 FQGNSA. V trimming: 6 bases; J trimming: 4 bases; junction bases outside the gene matches: 8. CDR3 size: 14 residues. The CDR3 coding sequence is TGTGCCAGCAGTCACAGGGGTCGGTTCTATGGCTACACCTTC. It is translated as CASSHRGRFYGYTF.

The CDR3 loop reads CAIRGGSETQYF. The CDR3 DNA reads TGTGCCATCAGGGGCGGGAGTGAGACCCAGTACTTC. The chain recombines TRBV10-3 with TRBJ2-5; 7 nucleotides line up with TRBD2. J gave up 5 bases and V 6 bases, and 3 bases lay outside the gene matches. Germline V lookup: CDR1 ENHRY, CDR2 SYGVKD. CDR3 length: 12 residues.

J is TRBJ1-5 and V is TRBV7-8; no firm D call. There are 15 residues in the CDR3. From germline, CDR1 is SGHVS and CDR2 FQNEAQ. V lost 5 bases and J 6 bases, leaving 17 bases between the germline ends. The chain's CDR3 is CASSMGPENRQPQHF. The CDR3 nucleotides are TGTGCCAGCAGCATGGGCCCCGAAAATCGTCAGCCCCAGCATTTT. Full variable domain (remainder filled in from reference TRBV7-8 and TRBJ1-5): GAGVSQSPRYKVAKRGQDVALRCDPISGHVSLFWYQQALGQGPEFLTYFQNEAQLDKSGLPSDRFFAERPEGSVSTLKIQRTQQEDSAVYLCASSMGPENRQPQHFGDGTRLSIL.

The V and J genes are TRBV11-2 and TRBJ2-2; no reliable D call. Germline assignment: CDR1 SGHAT and CDR2 FQNNGV. The CDR3 has 14 amino acids. V lost 1 base to trimming and J lost 5 bases, with 8 bases between them. The CDR3 loop reads CASSLAGRTGELFF. The CDR3 coding sequence is TGTGCCAGCAGCTTAGCCGGTAGAACCGGGGAGCTGTTTTTT.

V gene TRBV7-8 combines with J gene TRBJ2-7, with 8 bases identical to TRBD1. The CDR3 consists of 14 residues. Germline V gene data show CDR1 as SGHVS and CDR2 as FQNEAQ. Trimming cost V 5 bases and J 4 bases; bases outside gene matches: 7. The DNA of the CDR3 is TGTGCCAGCAGCCCGCAGGGGGCTCGATACGAGCAGTACTTC. This codes for CASSPQGARYEQYF. Full variable domain (rest looked up from reference TRBV7-8 and TRBJ2-7): GAGVSQSPRYKVAKRGQDVALRCDPISGHVSLFWYQQALGQGPEFLTYFQNEAQLDKSGLPSDRFFAERPEGSVSTLKIQRTQQEDSAVYLCASSPQGARYEQYFGPGTRLTVT.

This clone was seen only a few times. The chain uses TRBV11-1 and TRBJ1-1; 7 bases map to TRBD1. V shed 5 bases, J shed 4 bases, and the junction held 7 bases outside the gene matches. This CDR3 region has 14 residues. Germline lookup yields CDR1 SGHAT and CDR2 FQDESV (reference sequence). The DNA of the CDR3 is TGTGCCAGCAGCCGGTACCGGGACAGCACTGAAGCTTTCTTT. Amino acids: CASSRYRDSTEAFF.

This clone was counted a few times. The chain couples TRBV28 to TRBJ2-2; D call uncertain. Trimming shortened V by 5 bases and J by 3 bases, and 10 bases separated the two germline ends. Per the germline V gene, CDR1 is MDHEN and CDR2 is SYDVKM. CDR3 size: 14 residues. The CDR3 spells CASSPILHTGELFF. Here the CDR3 DNA reads TGTGCCAGCAGTCCCATACTACACACCGGGGAGCTGTTTTTT.

The gene calls are TRBV27 and TRBJ2-2, with 12 bases fitting TRBD1. CDR3 length: 19 amino acids. The germline CDR1 and CDR2 sequences are MNHEY and SMNVEV (reference sequence). V was pared by 11 bases and J by 3 bases, with 19 bases of the junction left unmatched. CDR3 sequence reads: CAPRAGGGQGALDTGELFF. DNA of the CDR3: TGTGCCCCCCGTGCCGGGGGGGGACAGGGGGCGCTGGACACCGGGGAGCTGTTTTTT.

The chain uses TRBV4-1 and TRBJ1-3, with TRBD1 matching over 8 bases. Germline V CDR1 and CDR2: MGHRA, YSYEKL. This CDR3 comprises 17 residues. Trimming cost V 0 bases and J 1 base; bases outside gene matches: 5. CDR3 DNA: TGCGCCAGCAGCCAAGATAGGACAGGGTCATCTGGAAACACCATATATTTT. It translates to CASSQDRTGSSGNTIYF.

CDR3 coding DNA: TGTGCCAGCAGCTTAAGGCCACTAGCGGGGTCCTACGAGCAGTACTTC. Encoded protein: CASSLRPLAGSYEQYF. The V gene is TRBV7-3, the J gene TRBJ2-7; TRBD2 aligns across 10 bases. Trimming at V came to 1 base and at J to 1 base, leaving 4 bases not matched to a gene. CDR1 and CDR2 from the germline V gene are SGHTA and FQGTGA. There are 16 residues in the CDR3.

The V gene is TRBV6-5, the J gene TRBJ2-1; 8 positions match TRBD2. Germline V gene sequence: CDR1 MNHEY, CDR2 SVGAGI. With 6 bases clipped from V and 5 bases from J, the junction kept 9 bases outside the gene matches. The CDR3 loop spans 15 amino acids. CDR3 sequence: CASRFSGADHNEQFF. CDR3 in DNA: TGTGCCAGCAGGTTTAGCGGGGCGGACCACAATGAGCAGTTCTTC.

V is TRBV30 and J is TRBJ2-6, with 11 bases identical to TRBD1. CDR1 is GTSNPN and CDR2 is SVGIG in the germline V gene (reference sequence). After removal of 7 bases from V and 1 base from J, the junction contained 6 bases not matched to a gene. The CDR3 runs to 16 residues. The CDR3 here is CAFYGQGASGANVLTF. As DNA, the CDR3 is TGTGCCTTCTACGGACAGGGGGCTTCTGGGGCCAACGTCCTGACTTTC.

The genes are TRBV3-1 (or the pseudogene TRBV3-2) and TRBJ2-5, with 7 bases fitting TRBD1. Germline-derived CDR1 and CDR2 are LGHDT and YNNKEL (reference sequence). There are 13 residues in the CDR3. V shed 4 bases and J 6 bases; nucleotides not matched to a gene: 5. The CDR3 region is CASSLTTGKTQYF. Written as DNA, the CDR3 is TGTGCCAGCAGCCTTACGACAGGGAAGACCCAGTACTTC.

The chain employs TRBV18 and TRBJ2-1; the match to TRBD1 covers 7 bases. V lost 7 bases and J lost 4; bases outside the gene matches: 10. CDR1 is KGHSH and CDR2 is LQKENI in the germline V gene. There are 15 residues in the CDR3. CDR3 bases: TGTGCCAGCTACACCAGACGGGACAGATACAATGAGCAGTTCTTC. As protein: CASYTRRDRYNEQFF.